These 22 T cell receptor beta chains share one sample of origin, sequenced in a study of OX40 agonist ivuxolimab in advanced cancers. Libraries were constructed by the immunoSEQ multiplex PCR assay. TCRdb limited this immuneACCESS table to in-frame rearrangements with V and J called. A share of clones is missing; checked studies link under half to unresolved V genes, and the rest is unexplained. The sample data list 69,000 or so clones, and approximately 78% of these were observed just once. The ten largest clones add up to 5% of the sample. The source material was CD4+ or CD8+ T cells sorted from blood, sampled in a trial of the OX40 agonist ivuxolimab. The receptor source for this set is an adult with an advanced solid tumor such as melanoma, head and neck, liver or kidney cancer.

The chain has TRBV10-2 and TRBJ1-1; D not resolved. Between the trimmed V and J ends, which lost 3 bases and 0 bases, there was a span of 8 bases. The CDR3 length is 14 residues. Germline values: CDR1 WSHSY, CDR2 SAAADI. CDR3 protein: CASSDPGMNTEAFF. The CDR3 DNA follows: TGCGCCAGCAGTGATCCAGGAATGAACACTGAAGCTTTCTTT.

The sample holds a few counts of this clone. This chain connects TRBV7-8 to TRBJ2-1; possibly TRBD1 for D (6 bases). V lost 7 bases and J 5 bases, leaving 18 bases between the germline ends. CDR1 is SGHVS, CDR2 FQNEAQ, per germline. The CDR3 covers 15 residues. The chain's CDR3 is CASIPGRTAHNEQFF. CDR3 DNA: TGTGCCAGCATTCCTGGTCGGACAGCCCACAATGAGCAGTTCTTC.

The rearrangement uses TRBV5-1 and TRBJ2-2; D uncertain. Germline V gene data show CDR1 as SGHRS and CDR2 as YFSETQ. V was cut by 0 bases and J by 4 bases, with 7 bases left in between. The CDR3 has 14 amino acids. The CDR3 reads CASSLGAATGELFF. In DNA form, the CDR3 reads TGCGCCAGCAGCTTGGGGGCCGCCACCGGGGAGCTGTTTTTT.

The V call is TRBV5-1, the J call TRBJ2-3; no clear D gene. The CDR3 totals 14 residues. The germline V gene has CDR1 SGHRS and CDR2 YFSETQ. V was clipped by 2 bases and J by 0 bases, with 7 bases between them. The chain's CDR3 is CASSFGQSTDTQYF. The CDR3, as DNA: TGCGCCAGCAGCTTCGGGCAGAGCACAGATACGCAGTATTTT.

The chain links TRBV7-2 to TRBJ1-2; D perhaps matches TRBD1 (5 bases). Trimming removed 3 bases from V and 3 bases from J, with 8 bases in between. Germline V gene sequence: CDR1 SGHTA, CDR2 FQGNSA. The CDR3 consists of 13 residues. The CDR3 coding sequence is TGTGCCAGCAGCTTGGGGCAGGACTATGGCTACACCTTC. Its protein product is CASSLGQDYGYTF.

The chain carries TRBV5-1 and TRBJ2-7; TRBD1 matches 8 bases. The CDR3 has 16 amino acids. V lost 0 bases and J lost 3; bases outside the gene matches: 8. Germline V gene sequence: CDR1 SGHRS, CDR2 YFSETQ. CDR3 sequence: CASSLAFGQGRYEQYF. In DNA form, the CDR3 reads TGCGCCAGCAGCTTGGCGTTTGGACAGGGCCGCTACGAGCAGTACTTC.

This chain connects TRBV5-4 to TRBJ1-1; TRBD1 matches at 7 bases. The J segment lost 6 bases and the V segment lost 5 bases, leaving 13 bases of the junction unmatched. CDR1 is SGHNT, CDR2 YYREEE, per germline (reference sequence). This CDR3 is built from 15 residues. The CDR3 region has the DNA TGTGCCAGCAGTCTCCGACAGGGTGTGGGAGCTGAAGCTTTCTTT. The encoded protein is CASSLRQGVGAEAFF.

This clone was found a few times. This chain joins TRBV11-2 and TRBJ1-1; 7 bases are shared with TRBD1. V dropped 5 bases and J dropped 1; count of bases not matched to a gene: 1. This CDR3 has 13 amino acids. CDR1 is SGHAT and CDR2 is FQNNGV in the germline V gene. The CDR3 DNA reads TGTGCCAGCAGCGGGGACAGGAACACTGAAGCTTTCTTT. The encoded protein is CASSGDRNTEAFF. Using reference TRBV11-2 and TRBJ1-1 for the parts outside the CDR3, the full variable domain is EAGVAQSPRYKIIEKRQSVAFWCNPISGHATLYWYQQILGQGPKLLIQFQNNGVVDDSQLPKDRFSAERLKGVDSTLKIQPAKLEDSAVYLCASSGDRNTEAFFGQGTRLTVV.

The chain links TRBV6-6 to TRBJ2-5; TRBD1 agrees at 11 bases. The junction had 4 bases not matched to a gene; V was cut back by 6 bases and J by 1 base. Germline V gene lookup returns CDR1 MNHNY and CDR2 SVGAGI (reference sequence). CDR3 length: 15 amino acids. For the CDR3, the DNA is TGTGCCAGCAGGACCGGGACAGGGGGCCAAGAGACCCAGTACTTC. Translating gives CASRTGTGGQETQYF.

The chain is built from TRBV19 and TRBJ1-4, with a possible D match to TRBD1 (5 bases). The germline gives CDR1 LNHDA, CDR2 SQIVND (reference sequence). The V end was cut by 3 bases, the J end by 7 bases, with 18 bases between. The CDR3 contains 16 residues. The CDR3 sequence: CASSIRGAGSREKLFF. CDR3 nucleotide sequence: TGTGCCAGTAGTATCCGAGGGGCGGGCTCGCGTGAAAAACTGTTTTTT.

The chain links TRBV2 to TRBJ1-5, with TRBD1 matching over 7 bases. The trim removed 5 bases at V and 4 bases at J, leaving 5 bases unmatched. CDR3 length: 14 residues. CDR1 is SNHLY and CDR2 is FYNNEI in the germline V gene. The CDR3 DNA is TGTGCCAGCAGTATGACAGGGCCTAATCAGCCCCAGCATTTT. Its translation: CASSMTGPNQPQHF.

The chain has TRBV14 and TRBJ2-7; D is unresolved. Germline V CDR1 and CDR2: SGHDN, FVKESK. The CDR3 covers 12 residues. Trimming took off 0 bases at V and 1 base at J, with 1 base between the two ends. The CDR3, as DNA: TGTGCCAGCAGCCAAGATTCCTACGAGCAGTACTTC. It codes for CASSQDSYEQYF.

The chain uses TRBV27 and TRBJ2-3; 13 bases match TRBD2. Germline-derived CDR1 and CDR2 are MNHEY and SMNVEV (reference sequence). V shed 4 bases and J 2 bases; nucleotides not matched to a gene: 3. This CDR3 has 16 amino acids. For the CDR3, the DNA is TGTGCCAGCAGTTCCGGACTAGCGGGGGCCACAGATACGCAGTATTTT. Its protein is CASSSGLAGATDTQYF.

J is TRBJ2-3 and V is TRBV7-5; whether TRBD2, the table's D call, matches the DNA was not checked. TRBV7-5 is deemed a pseudogene. The CDR3 runs to 13 residues. The CDR3 reads CARSSSPTDTQYF. DNA of the CDR3: TGTGCCAGAAGCTCCTCCCCCACAGATACGCAGTATTTT.

The chain joins TRBV27 to TRBJ2-7; TRBD1 matches 12 bases. J was trimmed by 5 bases and V by 6 bases; bases with no gene match: 5. The CDR3 has 14 amino acids. Looked up from germline, CDR1 is MNHEY and CDR2 is SMNVEV (reference sequence). CDR3 DNA: TGTGCCAGCAGGAACCGGGACAGGGGGCACGAGCAGTACTTC. Amino acid sequence: CASRNRDRGHEQYF.

The gene calls are TRBV25-1 and TRBJ2-3; unclear D gene. V lost 2 bases, J lost 0 bases, and 6 bases lay in between. This CDR3 is 14 amino acids long. From germline, CDR1 is MGHDK and CDR2 SYGVNS. CDR3 DNA sequence: TGTGCCAGCAGTGAACCTGGAAGCACAGATACGCAGTATTTT. Residues: CASSEPGSTDTQYF.

This chain uses TRBV29-1 with TRBJ2-1; possible D gene TRBD1, 6 bases. The V gene's germline CDR1 is SQVTM and CDR2 ANQGSEA. This CDR3 has 13 residues. V was cut by 3 bases and J by 8 bases, with 14 bases left in between. The CDR3: CSVDQGGMDEQFF. The CDR3 DNA reads as TGCAGCGTTGATCAAGGGGGTATGGATGAGCAGTTCTTC.

The rearrangement links TRBV11-2 to TRBJ2-1, with TRBD2 matching over 11 bases. J lost 0 bases, V lost 5 bases, and 3 bases had no gene match. The CDR3 is 16 residues long. CDR1 SGHAT and CDR2 FQNNGV come from the germline V gene. The CDR3 region has the DNA TGTGCCAGCAGCAAAACTAGCGGGAGCTCCTACAATGAGCAGTTCTTC. Protein: CASSKTSGSSYNEQFF.

The chain uses TRBV6-6 and TRBJ1-2; D ambiguous. The CDR3 runs to 11 residues. Germline-derived CDR1 and CDR2 are MNHNY and SVGAGI (reference sequence). The V and J ends lost 4 bases and 0 bases respectively, with 0 bases between them. DNA of the CDR3: TGTGCCAGCAGTTCTAACTATGGCTACACCTTC. Translating it yields CASSSNYGYTF.

The chain couples TRBV7-2 to TRBJ2-5, with no clear D. V dropped 0 bases and J dropped 2 bases, with 10 bases sitting between them. CDR1 is SGHTA and CDR2 is FQGNSA in the germline V gene. The CDR3 runs to 15 residues. CDR3: CASSLAVGQQETQYF. The CDR3 DNA sequence: TGTGCCAGCAGCTTAGCGGTCGGGCAGCAAGAGACCCAGTACTTC.

This rearrangement joins TRBV6-5 to TRBJ2-1, with 7 bases lining up with TRBD1. Per the germline V gene, CDR1 is MNHEY and CDR2 is SVGAGI. The CDR3 loop spans 14 amino acids. With V trimmed by 6 bases and J by 10 bases, 12 bases remained unmatched. CDR3 sequence: CASRQPTLGGEQFF. The CDR3 DNA is TGTGCCAGCAGGCAACCGACTCTAGGGGGCGAGCAGTTCTTC.

The chain employs TRBV6-5 and TRBJ1-1, with D possibly being TRBD1 (5 bases). This CDR3 has 14 amino acids. In germline, CDR1 is MNHEY, CDR2 SVGAGI. Trimming took off 7 bases at V and 4 bases at J, with 16 bases between the two ends. The CDR3 sequence is CASTPGSGGTEAFF. CDR3 DNA sequence: TGTGCCAGCACCCCGGGGAGCGGGGGCACTGAAGCTTTCTTT.